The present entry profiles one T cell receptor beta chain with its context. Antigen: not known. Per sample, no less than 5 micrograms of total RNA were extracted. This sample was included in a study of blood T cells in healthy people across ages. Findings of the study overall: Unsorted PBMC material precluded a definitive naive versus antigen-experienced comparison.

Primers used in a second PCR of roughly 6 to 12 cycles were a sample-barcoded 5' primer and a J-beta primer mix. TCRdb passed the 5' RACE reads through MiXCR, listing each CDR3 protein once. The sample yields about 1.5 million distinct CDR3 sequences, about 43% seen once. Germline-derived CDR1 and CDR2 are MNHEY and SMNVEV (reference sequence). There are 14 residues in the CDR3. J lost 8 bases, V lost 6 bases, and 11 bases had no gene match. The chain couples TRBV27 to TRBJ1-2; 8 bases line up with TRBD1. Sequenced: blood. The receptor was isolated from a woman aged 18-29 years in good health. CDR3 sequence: CASRVQGALEGYTF. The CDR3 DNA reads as TGTGCCAGCAGGGTTCAGGGGGCGCTGGAGGGCTACACCTTC.